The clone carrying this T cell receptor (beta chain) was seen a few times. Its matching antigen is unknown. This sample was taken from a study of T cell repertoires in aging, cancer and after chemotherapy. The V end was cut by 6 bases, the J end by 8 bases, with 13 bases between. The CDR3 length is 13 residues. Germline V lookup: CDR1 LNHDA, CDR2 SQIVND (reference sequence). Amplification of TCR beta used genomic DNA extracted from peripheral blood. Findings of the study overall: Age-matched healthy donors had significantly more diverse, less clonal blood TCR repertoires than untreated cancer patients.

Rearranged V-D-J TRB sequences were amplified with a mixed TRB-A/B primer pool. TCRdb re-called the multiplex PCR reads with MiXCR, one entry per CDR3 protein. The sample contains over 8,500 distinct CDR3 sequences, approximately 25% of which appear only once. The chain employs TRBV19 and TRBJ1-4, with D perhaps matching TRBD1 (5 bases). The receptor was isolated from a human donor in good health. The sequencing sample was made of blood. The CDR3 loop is CASRGPPVEKLFF. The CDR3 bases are TGTGCCAGTAGGGGGCCTCCGGTGGAAAAACTGTTTTTT.